This T cell receptor (beta chain) comes out of a study of blood T cell repertoires in COVID-19. Study-wide background: The United States, Italy and Spain supplied acute and convalescent COVID-19 samples. From T cells, B-cell-depleted T cells, or PBMCs came the material, which was cDNA or gDNA.

Profiling relied on immunoSEQ multiplex PCR, and the TCRdb table lists in-frame clones only, not all of them. Here the sample spans 200,000 to 300,000 clones, roughly nine tenths being singletons. This clone has only a few counts. V was pared by 3 bases and J by 4 bases, with 12 bases of the junction left unmatched. Germline V CDR1 and CDR2: GTSNPN, SVGIG (reference sequence). This CDR3 spans 17 amino acids. V and J are TRBV30 and TRBJ1-4; 9 bases match TRBD1. The TCR originated in a man aged 18 to 35 with active or convalescent COVID-19. Sequenced sample: peripheral blood. The CDR3 DNA follows: TGTGCCTGGAGCTCCCGTATGGGGACAGGGAGTAATGAAAAACTGTTTTTT. Encoded protein: CAWSSRMGTGSNEKLFF.